This note documents a single TCR beta chain sequence. Assay: immunoSEQ multiplex PCR; the TCRdb copy retains only in-frame clones and omits some. This table holds fewer than 95,000 clones, about 93% found once. This sample is drawn from a study of OX40 agonist ivuxolimab in advanced cancers. V was clipped by 2 bases and J by 7 bases; unmatched bases: 3. Germline lookup yields CDR1 SNHLY and CDR2 FYNNEI. This CDR3 comprises 13 residues. The specimen comprised CD4+ or CD8+ T cells sorted from blood, sampled in a trial of the OX40 agonist ivuxolimab. This TCR came from an adult with an advanced solid tumor such as melanoma, head and neck, liver or kidney cancer. The V gene is TRBV2, the J gene TRBJ1-1; 8 bases are shared with TRBD1. The CDR3 spells CASSEQGASEAFF. The CDR3 DNA is TGTGCCAGCAGTGAACAGGGGGCAAGTGAAGCTTTCTTT.